This entry lists 23 T cell receptor beta chains sequenced from one sample in a study of response to subunit inactivated influenza vaccine. TCRdb passed the RT-PCR reads through MiXCR, listing each CDR3 protein once. The sample has 300,000 to 350,000 distinct CDR3 sequences, roughly 20% seen once. The sample consisted of PBMCs from blood, taken approximately 20 months after vaccination. The source is a man between 50 and 69 years old who received an inactivated influenza vaccine.

V is TRBV4-1 and J is TRBJ2-7, with D perhaps TRBD1 (5 bases). V was clipped by 0 bases and J by 0 bases, with 12 bases between them. Per the germline V gene, CDR1 is MGHRA and CDR2 is YSYEKL. This CDR3 has 16 amino acids. The CDR3 here is CASSQDFQGFSYEQYF. CDR3 sequence (DNA): TGCGCCAGCAGCCAAGATTTTCAGGGATTCTCCTACGAGCAGTACTTC.

At least ten counts were recorded for this clonotype. The V call is TRBV24-1, the J call TRBJ1-2; the D is unclear. V was cut by 4 bases and J by 8 bases, with 7 bases left in between. The CDR3 extends over 11 amino acids. Per the germline V gene, CDR1 is KGHDR and CDR2 is SFDVKD. The CDR3 reads CATSDGVGYTF. CDR3 bases: TGTGCCACCAGTGACGGGGTAGGCTACACCTTC.

In its sample, this clonotype was seen a few times. Here the CDR3 DNA reads TGCAGCGGTGGGGGTGACAGGGATTATGGCTACACCTTC. Translated, it gives CSGGGDRDYGYTF. The genes are TRBV29-1 and TRBJ1-2; 7 bases agree with TRBD1. The CDR3 runs to 13 residues. Germline V CDR1 and CDR2: SQVTM, ANQGSEA. V lost 7 bases, J lost 5 bases, and 10 bases stayed unmatched.

The chain couples TRBV18 to TRBJ1-2; weak D call: TRBD1 (5 bases). This CDR3 has 14 amino acids. Per germline, CDR1 KGHSH and CDR2 LQKENI. Trimming stripped 1 base from V and 3 bases from J, with 9 bases between. The CDR3 protein is CASSPRQSYYGYTF. In DNA form, the CDR3 reads TGTGCCAGCTCACCACGACAGTCCTACTATGGCTACACCTTC.

This clonotype occurred many times. V is TRBV20-1 and J is TRBJ1-2; 7 bases are a match to TRBD1. The ends lost 6 bases at V and 2 bases at J; junction bases unmatched: 6. CDR3 length equals 13 residues. Germline V gives CDR1 DFQATT, CDR2 SNEGSKA (reference sequence). The DNA of the CDR3 is TGCAGTGCGACACAGGGGTTCAACTATGGCTACACCTTC. It encodes CSATQGFNYGYTF.

The table lists this clonotype with many counts. The genes are TRBV4-3 and TRBJ1-1; D is unresolved. The CDR3 loop spans 15 amino acids. V lost 0 bases and J 2 bases, leaving 10 bases between the germline ends. Germline CDR1 reads LGHNA; CDR2 reads YSLEER. DNA of the CDR3: TGCGCCAGCAGCCAAGAAGGTTGGGGAAACACTGAAGCTTTCTTT. Its translation: CASSQEGWGNTEAFF.

This clonotype showed up just a few times. V usage is TRBV28 and J usage is TRBJ1-6; D is unclear. The CDR3 runs 15 residues. V dropped 5 bases and J dropped 9 bases, with 17 bases sitting between them. Germline V gene sequence: CDR1 MDHEN, CDR2 SYDVKM. For the CDR3, the DNA is TGTGCCAGCAGTCCCGCCGGTAGGAAAGGTTCACCCCTCCACTTT. Its protein product is CASSPAGRKGSPLHF.

The V and J genes are TRBV6-2 or TRBV6-3 and TRBJ2-3; D is undetermined. CDR1 and CDR2 from the germline V gene are MNHEY and SVGEGT. The V end was cut by 2 bases, the J end by 6 bases, with 6 bases between. The CDR3 has 12 amino acids. The CDR3 DNA is TGTGCCAGCAGTTACAGATGGGATACGCAGTATTTT. Encoded protein: CASSYRWDTQYF.

This clonotype was recorded a few times. This rearrangement joins TRBV7-2 to TRBJ1-2; maybe TRBD1 (6 bases). Between the trimmed V and J ends, which lost 7 bases and 4 bases, there was a span of 19 bases. In germline, CDR1 is SGHTA, CDR2 FQGNSA. The CDR3 contains 15 residues. Here the CDR3 reads CASTLSTGTFYGYTF. The CDR3 DNA reads TGTGCCAGCACCCTATCGACAGGCACTTTCTATGGCTACACCTTC.

The genes are TRBV15 and TRBJ2-5; 7 bases match TRBD2. V lost 0 bases and J lost 5; bases outside the gene matches: 3. Germline V gene lookup returns CDR1 LNHNV and CDR2 YYDKDF (reference sequence). CDR3 length: 14 residues. CDR3 in amino acids: CATSRELALETQYF. DNA for the CDR3: TGTGCCACCAGCAGAGAACTAGCGCTGGAGACCCAGTACTTC.

Only a few counts were recorded for this clonotype. The rearrangement joins TRBV7-8 to TRBJ1-5, with D perhaps matching TRBD1 (6 bases). The CDR3 loop spans 16 amino acids. V was clipped by 2 bases and J by 1 base, with 12 bases between them. CDR1 SGHVS and CDR2 FQNEAQ come from the germline V gene. CDR3 region: CASSLTQGGSNQPQHF. The CDR3 bases are TGTGCCAGCAGCTTAACACAGGGTGGGAGCAATCAGCCCCAGCATTTT.

The genes are TRBV4-1 and TRBJ1-4, with a tentative D call TRBD1 (6 bases). This CDR3 is built from 16 residues. Germline lookup yields CDR1 MGHRA and CDR2 YSYEKL. The V gene lost 4 bases and the J gene lost 8 bases, with 20 bases spanning the gap. DNA for the CDR3: TGCGCCAGCAGCCGATACAGGGAGCGAGGGGCGGAAAAACTGTTTTTT. Translating it yields CASSRYRERGAEKLFF.

This chain uses TRBV29-1 with TRBJ2-1; D is unresolved. Germline CDR1 SQVTM, CDR2 ANQGSEA. The germline V and J ends were trimmed by 6 bases and 3 bases, with 6 bases remaining between them. CDR3 length equals 11 residues. The chain's CDR3 is CSVSRYNEQFF. The DNA for the CDR3 is TGCAGCGTCAGCCGCTACAATGAGCAGTTCTTC.

This clonotype was observed a few times. Given a much more abundant clone one base away, this may be a read error. This chain joins TRBV28 and TRBJ1-2; 7 bases are shared with TRBD1. J was trimmed by 2 bases and V by 6 bases; bases with no gene match: 3. This CDR3 has 13 residues. Germline loops: CDR1 MDHEN, CDR2 SYDVKM. Here the CDR3 DNA reads TGTGCCAGCAGGCCGGACAGGAACTATGGCTACACCTTC. This sequence encodes CASRPDRNYGYTF.

A few counts support this clonotype. The CDR3 DNA sequence: TGTGCCAGCAGCACCCAACTGGGCCACCCCGGGAGCGAGCAGTACTTC. It is translated as CASSTQLGHPGSEQYF. This chain connects TRBV4-2 to TRBJ2-7; TRBD2 might be the D (6 bases). The CDR3 has 16 residues. The ends were cut back, 5 bases at V and 6 bases at J, with 23 bases in the middle. Germline CDR1 and CDR2: LGHNA and YNFKEQ.

The chain recombines TRBV18 with TRBJ1-2; the D is unclear. V lost 3 bases and J lost 8, with 16 bases in between. CDR3 length equals 14 residues. Germline assignment: CDR1 KGHSH and CDR2 LQKENI. The CDR3 nucleotides are TGTGCCAGCTCACCCCGGAAGGTGGCTACGGGCTACACCTTC. It encodes CASSPRKVATGYTF.

This clonotype was seen more than once but under ten times. The chain carries TRBV5-1 and TRBJ2-6; a weak D match, TRBD1 (5 bases). The V end was cut by 4 bases, the J end by 1 base, with 9 bases between. The CDR3 contains 15 residues. The germline V gene has CDR1 SGHRS and CDR2 YFSETQ. DNA for the CDR3: TGCGCCAGCAGCGCACAGGTTTCTGGGGCCAACGTCCTGACTTTC. Translating gives CASSAQVSGANVLTF.

In its sample, this clonotype was seen a few times. V and J are TRBV5-1 and TRBJ1-2; no reliable D call. Germline V gene data show CDR1 as SGHRS and CDR2 as YFSETQ. Trimming shortened V by 1 base and J by 8 bases, and 18 bases separated the two germline ends. This CDR3 spans 15 amino acids. The CDR3 nucleotides read TGCGCCAGCAGCTTGAGTTCCTCATCTTGGCGAGGCTACACCTTC. Its translation is CASSLSSSSWRGYTF.

This clonotype was seen a handful of times. The chain employs TRBV27 and TRBJ2-1; D may be TRBD1 (6 bases). Trimming stripped 5 bases from V and 3 bases from J, with 14 bases between. Germline V gene lookup returns CDR1 MNHEY and CDR2 SMNVEV (reference sequence). The CDR3 loop spans 15 amino acids. For the CDR3, the DNA is TGTGCCAGCAGTCTCCTCAGGGGAGTCTACAATGAGCAGTTCTTC. Translating it yields CASSLLRGVYNEQFF.

The chain uses TRBV30 and TRBJ1-5; 7 nucleotides match TRBD1. CDR3 length: 15 amino acids. CDR1 and CDR2 (germline): GTSNPN, SVGIG (reference sequence). Trimming removed 4 bases from V and 4 bases from J; junction bases left unmatched: 10. The CDR3 nucleotides read TGTGCCTGGACCAGACAGGGTGGGTTTAATCAGCCCCAGCATTTT. Translation: CAWTRQGGFNQPQHF.

This clonotype occurred many times. The J gene is TRBJ1-2, the V gene TRBV6-6; TRBD1 matches 9 bases. The J segment lost 7 bases and the V segment lost 4 bases, leaving 4 bases of the junction unmatched. CDR3 size: 13 residues. The V gene's germline CDR1 is MNHNY and CDR2 SVGAGI (reference sequence). The CDR3 here is CASSSVDRGGYTF. CDR3 nucleotides: TGTGCCAGCAGTTCCGTGGACAGGGGTGGCTACACCTTC.

The V and J genes are TRBV2 and TRBJ2-4; 7 nucleotides match TRBD2. This CDR3 is 15 amino acids long. V gave up 2 bases and J gave up 8 bases; unmatched junction bases: 9. Looked up from germline, CDR1 is SNHLY and CDR2 is FYNNEI. CDR3 nucleotides: TGTGCCAGCAGTGAATTCGCGGGCAGCGGGGACATTCAGTACTTC. This codes for CASSEFAGSGDIQYF.

This clonotype was counted only a few times. The rearrangement uses TRBV7-6 and TRBJ2-1; TRBD1 or TRBD2 may be the D gene (5 bases each). Looked up from germline, CDR1 is SGHVS and CDR2 is FNYEAQ. The V and J ends lost 0 bases and 8 bases respectively, with 17 bases between them. CDR3 length: 16 residues. The CDR3 reads CASSLALEGPYHEQFF. The CDR3, as DNA: TGTGCCAGCAGCTTAGCGCTTGAGGGACCTTATCATGAGCAGTTCTTC.